This TCR beta chain was documented in a study of Ad26.COV2.S vaccination and SARS-CoV-2 variants. Overall study context: Ad26.COV2.S given intramuscularly, once or twice 56 days apart.

The V end was cut by 0 bases, the J end by 2 bases, with 14 bases between. The germline gives CDR1 SNHLY, CDR2 FYNNEI. The CDR3 loop spans 16 amino acids. Regarding treatment: over 15 received Ad26.COV2.S at low or high dose, single or two shots; about five received placebo; per-sample allocation not given. Day 63 following the first vaccine or placebo injection was when the samples were taken. The table came from immunoSEQ multiplex PCR; TCRdb's copy has only in-frame clones and leaves some out. The sample has about 350,000 clones; roughly 81% are singletons. Here the sequenced sample was peripheral blood, taken in a trial of Ad26.COV2.S vaccine versus placebo. The chain joins TRBV2 to TRBJ2-7; TRBD1 might be the D (6 bases). This clonotype originated in a person aged 18-65 years who received the Ad26.COV2.S COVID-19 vaccine or a placebo. CDR3 sequence: CASSEARDTGTYEQYF. Written as DNA, the CDR3 is TGTGCCAGCAGTGAAGCCCGGGACACCGGCACCTACGAGCAGTACTTC.